Listed below are T cell receptor beta chains from one sample, sequenced in a study of blood T cell repertoires in COVID-19. Sequencing used immunoSEQ multiplex PCR; TCRdb keeps in-frame clones, though not all of them. The repertoire holds 200,000 to 300,000 clones, with around 90% as singletons. The specimen was peripheral blood. The receptor source for this set is a woman in her twenties or thirties with acute or convalescent COVID-19. Each CDR3 is given with its conserved first and last residue. D genes are given only for firm matches. Clone size is stated in some rows and not others, as once, few, many or a class when expanded.

abundance: -
j_gene: TRBJ2-2
v_gene: TRBV21-1
d_gene: -
CDR3nt: TGTGCCAGCAGCAAAGTGAAGGGGACAGGGCCCGGGGAGCTGTTTTTT
CDR3aa: CASSKVKGTGPGELFF

abundance: -
j_gene: TRBJ2-7
v_gene: TRBV11-3
d_gene: TRBD1
CDR3nt: TGTGCCAGCAGCTTAGCGGCAGGGGGCGTCTACGAGCAGTACTTC
CDR3aa: CASSLAAGGVYEQYF

abundance: -
j_gene: TRBJ2-3
v_gene: TRBV5-1
d_gene: TRBD2
CDR3nt: TGCGCCAGCAGCTTGGCGGGAGGGCCAGATACGCAGTATTTT
CDR3aa: CASSLAGGPDTQYF

abundance: -
j_gene: TRBJ2-3
v_gene: TRBV19
d_gene: TRBD2
CDR3nt: TGTGCCAGTAGTCCCAGGCTAGCGGGATCCGTTGATACGCAGTATTTT
CDR3aa: CASSPRLAGSVDTQYF

abundance: -
j_gene: TRBJ2-1
v_gene: TRBV6-4
d_gene: TRBD2
CDR3nt: TGTGCCAGCAGTTGGGTAGCGGGAGGGCCCATTAATGAGCAGTTCTTC
CDR3aa: CASSWVAGGPINEQFF

abundance: -
j_gene: TRBJ2-5
v_gene: TRBV20-1
d_gene: TRBD2
CDR3nt: TGCAGTGCCAGTGCTCTAGCGGGTCAAGAGACCCAGTACTTC
CDR3aa: CSASALAGQETQYF

abundance: -
j_gene: TRBJ2-3
v_gene: TRBV9
d_gene: TRBD2
CDR3nt: TGTGCCAGCAGCTCTCGAGCGGGGTTCTTCACAGATACGCAGTATTTT
CDR3aa: CASSSRAGFFTDTQYF

abundance: -
j_gene: TRBJ2-3
v_gene: TRBV7-3
d_gene: TRBD1
CDR3nt: TGTGCCAGCAGCTTAACGGGGACAGGGGGAGGGGATACGCAGTATTTT
CDR3aa: CASSLTGTGGGDTQYF

abundance: -
j_gene: TRBJ1-2
v_gene: TRBV9
d_gene: -
CDR3nt: TGTGCCAGCAGCGTAGTCCTGGGCCTCGGCTACACCTTC
CDR3aa: CASSVVLGLGYTF

abundance: -
j_gene: TRBJ1-1
v_gene: TRBV7-2
d_gene: -
CDR3nt: TGTGCCAGCAGCTCGATGGGCCTAATCCATGAAGCTTTCTTT
CDR3aa: CASSSMGLIHEAFF

abundance: -
j_gene: TRBJ1-2
v_gene: TRBV7-2
d_gene: TRBD1
CDR3nt: TGTGCCAGCAGCTTAGAGATAGGACAGGGATATGGCTACACCTTC
CDR3aa: CASSLEIGQGYGYTF

abundance: -
j_gene: TRBJ2-7
v_gene: TRBV4-3
d_gene: TRBD2
CDR3nt: TGCGCCAGCAGCCAAGGAGCCGTTGGGGCTAGCGGACCCTACGAGCAGTACTTC
CDR3aa: CASSQGAVGASGPYEQYF

abundance: -
j_gene: TRBJ2-5
v_gene: TRBV4-3
d_gene: TRBD2
CDR3nt: TGCGCCAGCAGCAAGGGACTAGCGGGAGCTTGGGCCCAGTACTTC
CDR3aa: CASSKGLAGAWAQYF

abundance: -
j_gene: TRBJ2-2
v_gene: TRBV5-1
d_gene: TRBD1
CDR3nt: TGCGCCAGCAGCTGGTCGGGACAGGAGAACACCGGGGAGCTGTTTTTT
CDR3aa: CASSWSGQENTGELFF

abundance: -
j_gene: TRBJ2-7
v_gene: TRBV6-2/TRBV6-3
d_gene: TRBD2
CDR3nt: TGTGCCAGCAGTTACCGGACTAGCGGGAGTTACGAGCAGTACTTC
CDR3aa: CASSYRTSGSYEQYF

abundance: -
j_gene: TRBJ1-2
v_gene: TRBV27
d_gene: -
CDR3nt: TGTGCCAGCAGTTTTCGACAGAACTATGGCTACACCTTC
CDR3aa: CASSFRQNYGYTF

abundance: -
j_gene: TRBJ1-4
v_gene: TRBV14
d_gene: -
CDR3nt: TGTGCCAGCAGCCCCCTGGGACTGAGAACTAATGAAAAACTGTTTTTT
CDR3aa: CASSPLGLRTNEKLFF

abundance: -
j_gene: TRBJ2-1
v_gene: TRBV24-1
d_gene: -
CDR3nt: TGTGCCACCAGTGATTTCCCGGGGGAGCAGTTCTTC
CDR3aa: CATSDFPGEQFF

abundance: -
j_gene: TRBJ2-7
v_gene: TRBV5-1
d_gene: TRBD1
CDR3nt: TGCGCCAGCAGCTCACCGGGACAGGTGTACGAGCAGTACTTC
CDR3aa: CASSSPGQVYEQYF

abundance: -
j_gene: TRBJ1-2
v_gene: TRBV10-3
d_gene: TRBD1
CDR3nt: TGTGCCATCAGTGAGTCGCCGCGGCAGGGGGCGGATGGCTACACCTTC
CDR3aa: CAISESPRQGADGYTF

abundance: -
j_gene: TRBJ2-1
v_gene: TRBV10-1
d_gene: -
CDR3nt: TGCGCCAGCCCTTACAATGAGCAGTTCTTC
CDR3aa: CASPYNEQFF

abundance: medium-sized
j_gene: TRBJ1-3
v_gene: TRBV5-1
d_gene: -
CDR3nt: TGCGCCAGCAGCCAACAGGGAACTGGAAACACCATATATTTT
CDR3aa: CASSQQGTGNTIYF

abundance: -
j_gene: TRBJ2-1
v_gene: TRBV7-2
d_gene: -
CDR3nt: TGTGCCAGCAGCTCGTGGGCGAATGAGCAGTTCTTC
CDR3aa: CASSSWANEQFF

abundance: -
j_gene: TRBJ1-3
v_gene: TRBV7-9
d_gene: -
CDR3nt: TGTGCCAGCAGCTTCTCGCCGCGGAGCTCTGGAAACACCATATATTTT
CDR3aa: CASSFSPRSSGNTIYF